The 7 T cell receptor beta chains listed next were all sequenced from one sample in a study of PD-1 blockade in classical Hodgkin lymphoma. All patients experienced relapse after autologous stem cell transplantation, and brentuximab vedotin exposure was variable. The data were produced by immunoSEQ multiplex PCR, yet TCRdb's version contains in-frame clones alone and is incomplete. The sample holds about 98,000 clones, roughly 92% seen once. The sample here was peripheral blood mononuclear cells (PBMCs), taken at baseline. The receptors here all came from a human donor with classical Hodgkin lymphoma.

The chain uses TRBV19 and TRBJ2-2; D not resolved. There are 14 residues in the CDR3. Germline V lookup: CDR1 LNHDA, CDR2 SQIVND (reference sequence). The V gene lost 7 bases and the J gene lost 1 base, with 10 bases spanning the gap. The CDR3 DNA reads TGTGCCAGTACCGTTCTATTGAACACCGGGGAGCTGTTTTTT. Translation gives CASTVLLNTGELFF.

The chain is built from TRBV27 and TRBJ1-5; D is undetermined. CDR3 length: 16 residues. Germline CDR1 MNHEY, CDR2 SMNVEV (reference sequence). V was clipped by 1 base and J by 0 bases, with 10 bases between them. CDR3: CASSLYGDPSNQPQHF. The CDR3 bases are TGTGCCAGCAGTTTATATGGGGATCCTAGCAATCAGCCCCAGCATTTT.

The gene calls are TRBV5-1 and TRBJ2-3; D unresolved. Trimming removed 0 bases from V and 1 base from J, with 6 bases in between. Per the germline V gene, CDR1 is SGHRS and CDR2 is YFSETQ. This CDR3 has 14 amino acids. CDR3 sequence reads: CASSLETRTDTQYF. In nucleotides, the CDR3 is TGCGCCAGCAGCTTGGAAACCCGCACAGATACGCAGTATTTT. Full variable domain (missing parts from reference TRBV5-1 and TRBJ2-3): KAGVTQTPRYLIKTRGQQVTLSCSPISGHRSVSWYQQTPGQGLQFLFEYFSETQRNKGNFPGRFSGRQFSNSRSEMNVSTLELGDSALYLCASSLETRTDTQYFGPGTRLTVL.

CDR3 region: CSVADRNRNYGYTF. In DNA form, the CDR3 reads TGCAGCGTCGCGGACAGGAACCGTAACTATGGCTACACCTTC. This sequence joins TRBV29-1 and TRBJ1-2; 7 bases align to TRBD1. The CDR3 spans 14 residues. V lost 6 bases and J lost 1; bases outside the gene matches: 8. CDR1 is SQVTM, CDR2 ANQGSEA, per germline.

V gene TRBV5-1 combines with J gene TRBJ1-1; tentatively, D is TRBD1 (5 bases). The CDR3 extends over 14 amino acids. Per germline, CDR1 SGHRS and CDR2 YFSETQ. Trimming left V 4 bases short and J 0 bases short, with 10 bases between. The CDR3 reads CASSLTDMNTEAFF. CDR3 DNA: TGCGCCAGCAGCCTGACGGACATGAACACTGAAGCTTTCTTT. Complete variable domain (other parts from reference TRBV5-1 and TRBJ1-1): KAGVTQTPRYLIKTRGQQVTLSCSPISGHRSVSWYQQTPGQGLQFLFEYFSETQRNKGNFPGRFSGRQFSNSRSEMNVSTLELGDSALYLCASSLTDMNTEAFFGQGTRLTVV.

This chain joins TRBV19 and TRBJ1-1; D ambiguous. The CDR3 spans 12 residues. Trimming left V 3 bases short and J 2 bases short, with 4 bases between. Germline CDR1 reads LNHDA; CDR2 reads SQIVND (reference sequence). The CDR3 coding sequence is TGTGCCAGTAGTATTGGTAACACTGAAGCTTTCTTT. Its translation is CASSIGNTEAFF.

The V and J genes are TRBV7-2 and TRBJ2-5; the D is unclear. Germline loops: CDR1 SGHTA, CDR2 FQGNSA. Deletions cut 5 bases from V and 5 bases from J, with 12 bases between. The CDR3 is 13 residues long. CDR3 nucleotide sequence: TGTGCCAGCAGCCCCCACTGGGGTGAGACCCAGTACTTC. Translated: CASSPHWGETQYF.